These 25 T cell receptor beta chains were sequenced from one sample in a study of cytomegalovirus exposure and HLA in healthy donors. The PCR made use of 60 Vbeta and 13 Jbeta primers. Only in-frame clones appear in the TCRdb table, and some are missing; sequencing was by immunoSEQ multiplex PCR. The profile shows roughly 220,000 clones, approximately 80% of them singletons. Sequencing used PBMCs. These receptors were taken from a man aged 25 to 40 in good health and CMV-seronegative.

This chain connects TRBV19 to TRBJ2-5; D is possibly TRBD2 (5 bases). The DNA matches TRBJ2-7 better at its end, which makes the J call doubtful. The CDR3 loop spans 13 amino acids. Germline V gene sequence: CDR1 LNHDA, CDR2 SQIVND (reference sequence). This CDR3 reads CASSIGSSYEQYF. In DNA, the CDR3 is TGTGCCAGTAGTATTGGGAGCTCCTACGAGCAGTACTTC.

This clone was observed once. This chain links TRBV6-5 with TRBJ2-3, with 9 bases that match TRBD2. The CDR3 loop spans 13 amino acids. After removal of 8 bases from V and 4 bases from J, the junction contained 4 bases not matched to a gene. The V gene's germline CDR1 is MNHEY and CDR2 SVGAGI. The DNA of the CDR3 is TGTGCCAGCGGCGGGGGGGAAGCAGATACGCAGTATTTT. It is translated as CASGGGEADTQYF.

The rearrangement joins TRBV18 to TRBJ2-1, with 7 nucleotides matching TRBD1. J was trimmed by 7 bases and V by 11 bases; bases with no gene match: 11. Germline V gene lookup returns CDR1 KGHSH and CDR2 LQKENI. The CDR3 spans 13 residues. The CDR3 spells CAGSTGVGNEQFF. CDR3 bases: TGTGCCGGTTCAACAGGGGTGGGAAATGAGCAGTTCTTC.

V is TRBV7-2 and J is TRBJ1-1; 7 bases line up with TRBD1. Trimming took 3 bases from V and 8 from J; bases not matched to a gene: 3. The CDR3 has 12 amino acids. Germline loops: CDR1 SGHTA, CDR2 FQGNSA. The CDR3 spells CASSLQGVEAFF. The CDR3 region has the DNA TGTGCCAGCAGCTTGCAGGGGGTCGAAGCTTTCTTT.

The DNA of the CDR3 is TGTGCCAGCAGCCCCGGTGGGACAGGGCGGGAAGCTTTCTTT. Translating it yields CASSPGGTGREAFF. The chain employs TRBV7-6 and TRBJ1-1; 9 bases align to TRBD1. Germline V gene lookup returns CDR1 SGHVS and CDR2 FNYEAQ. This CDR3 comprises 14 residues. V lost 5 bases and J lost 8; bases outside the gene matches: 9. The variable domain in full, completed from reference TRBV7-6 and TRBJ1-1, reads GAGVSQSPRYKVTKRGQDVALRCDPISGHVSLYWYRQALGQGPEFLTYFNYEAQQDKSGLPNDRFSAERPEGSISTLTIQRTEQRDSAMYRCASSPGGTGREAFFGQGTRLTVV.

The chain recombines TRBV5-5 with TRBJ1-1; D may be TRBD1 (5 bases). CDR1 SGHKS and CDR2 YYEKEE come from the germline V gene (reference sequence). This CDR3 is 14 amino acids long. Between the trimmed V and J ends, which lost 4 bases and 4 bases, there was a span of 14 bases. CDR3 amino acids: CASSAGTFGTEAFF. Here the CDR3 DNA reads TGTGCCAGCAGCGCGGGGACTTTTGGCACTGAAGCTTTCTTT.

The J gene is TRBJ2-3, the V gene TRBV5-4, with D tentatively TRBD1 (7 bases). Trimming took 1 base from V and 1 from J, leaving 16 bases between them. This CDR3 is built from 17 residues. The germline gives CDR1 SGHNT, CDR2 YYREEE (reference sequence). CDR3 amino acids: CASSLQGGLFGTDTQYF. The DNA for the CDR3 is TGTGCCAGCAGCTTGCAGGGGGGCCTTTTCGGCACAGATACGCAGTATTTT.

This clone was picked up one time. The genes are TRBV5-4 and TRBJ1-2, with a weak D call TRBD1 (5 bases). V lost 2 bases to trimming and J lost 5 bases, with 13 bases between them. The CDR3 contains 14 residues. Germline V gene data show CDR1 as SGHNT and CDR2 as YYREEE (reference sequence). CDR3 amino acids: CASSFRQGGYGYTF. CDR3 nucleotides: TGTGCCAGCAGCTTTCGCCAGGGAGGGTATGGCTACACCTTC.

This clone has only a few counts. Other nucleotide sequences from this sample produce the same CDR3. The chain combines TRBV9 with TRBJ2-7; TRBD2 might be the D (6 bases). V was pared by 2 bases and J by 2 bases, with 14 bases between. CDR1 is SGDLS and CDR2 is YYNGEE in the germline V gene. The CDR3 loop spans 15 amino acids. The CDR3 is CASSVGGGAPYEQYF. The CDR3 DNA reads as TGTGCCAGCAGCGTTGGAGGCGGGGCCCCCTACGAGCAGTACTTC.

This sequence joins TRBV28 and TRBJ2-7, with a possible D match to TRBD2 (6 bases). This CDR3 is built from 15 residues. Deletions cut 5 bases from V and 0 bases from J, with 14 bases between. The germline V gene encodes CDR1 MDHEN and CDR2 SYDVKM. The CDR3 here is CASSDPTSSSYEQYF. CDR3 sequence (DNA): TGTGCCAGCAGTGACCCGACTAGTTCCTCCTACGAGCAGTACTTC.

The chain employs TRBV4-3 and TRBJ2-5, with a weak D call TRBD1 (7 bases). The J call may be in error: the DNA end matches TRBJ2-7 better. This CDR3 has 15 amino acids. Germline CDR1 and CDR2: LGHNA and YSLEER. CDR3 in DNA: TGCGCCAGCAGGTATTCGGAGGGGGCATCCTACGAGCAGTACTTC. Translating it yields CASRYSEGASYEQYF.

This clone was observed a handful of times. The chain is built from TRBV7-8 and TRBJ1-1; 8 nucleotides agree with TRBD1. Germline CDR1 and CDR2: SGHVS and FQNEAQ. This CDR3 has 14 amino acids. With 5 bases clipped from V and 5 bases from J, the junction kept 7 bases outside the gene matches. The DNA for the CDR3 is TGTGCCAGCAGCACCAGGACAGGGTGGACTGAAGCTTTCTTT. It yields the protein CASSTRTGWTEAFF.

The V and J genes are TRBV6-1 and TRBJ1-5; possible D gene TRBD1, 5 bases. Per germline, CDR1 MNHNS and CDR2 SASEGT. The CDR3 is made up of 16 amino acids. V was pared by 2 bases and J by 7 bases, with 18 bases between. Written as DNA, the CDR3 is TGTGCCAGCAGTGAAAGAATGGCGGGGCTGGACCAGCCCCAGCATTTT. Translated: CASSERMAGLDQPQHF.

The V call is TRBV6-1, the J call TRBJ2-7, with TRBD1 identical over 8 bases. Germline CDR1 reads MNHNS; CDR2 reads SASEGT. This CDR3 has 14 residues. The V and J ends lost 11 bases and 3 bases, in that order; junction bases with no gene match: 12. Written as DNA, the CDR3 is TGTGCCGGCGGACAGGGCGGGTGGGGCTACGAGCAGTACTTC. Its protein product is CAGGQGGWGYEQYF.

The chain uses TRBV15 and TRBJ2-2; D is possibly TRBD1 (7 bases). Trimming removed 4 bases at V and 4 bases at J, with 13 bases between. The germline V gene encodes CDR1 LNHNV and CDR2 YYDKDF (reference sequence). The CDR3 contains 15 residues. This chain's CDR3 is CATSNDREVTGELFF. In DNA form, the CDR3 reads TGTGCCACCAGCAACGACAGGGAGGTCACCGGGGAGCTGTTTTTT.

The V and J genes are TRBV6-6 and TRBJ2-5; D is unresolved. The CDR3 loop spans 12 amino acids. Per the germline V gene, CDR1 is MNHNY and CDR2 is SVGAGI (reference sequence). The V end lost 6 bases, the J end lost 5 bases, and 10 bases lay between the germline ends. The CDR3 here is CASSALPETQYF. In nucleotides, the CDR3 is TGTGCCAGCAGCGCACTCCCGGAGACCCAGTACTTC.

The chain recombines TRBV2 with TRBJ2-5, with D maybe TRBD2 (7 bases). The germline gives CDR1 SNHLY, CDR2 FYNNEI. This CDR3 comprises 14 residues. Deletions cut 8 bases from V and 5 bases from J, with 18 bases between. DNA for the CDR3: TGTGCCAGCGGGGGGGACACTCACACGGAGACCCAGTACTTC. Translated: CASGGDTHTETQYF.

This chain uses TRBV6-5 with TRBJ2-3; D unclear. V lost 0 bases and J 3 bases, leaving 7 bases between the germline ends. Germline loops: CDR1 MNHEY, CDR2 SVGAGI. This CDR3 has 14 amino acids. The CDR3 region is CASSYSRITDTQYF. CDR3 bases: TGTGCCAGCAGTTACTCGAGGATTACAGATACGCAGTATTTT.

The chain combines TRBV6-5 with TRBJ2-6; D is possibly TRBD1 (5 bases). Per the germline V gene, CDR1 is MNHEY and CDR2 is SVGAGI. CDR3 length equals 15 residues. V lost 6 bases, J lost 4 bases, and 13 bases lay in between. CDR3 nucleotide sequence: TGTGCCAGCAGCACGGTAGGGGCGGGGGCCAACGTCCTGACTTTC. Protein: CASSTVGAGANVLTF.

This clone was detected a few times. This chain connects TRBV6-6 to TRBJ1-4, with D perhaps TRBD1 (6 bases). The CDR3 runs to 14 residues. Germline loops: CDR1 MNHNY, CDR2 SVGAGI (reference sequence). Trimming left V 3 bases short and J 5 bases short, with 10 bases between. The CDR3 bases are TGTGCCAGCAGTTATCAGGGGTCCAATGAAAAACTGTTTTTT. Its protein product is CASSYQGSNEKLFF.

The chain joins TRBV2 to TRBJ2-5; D remains ambiguous. The DNA matches TRBJ2-7 better at its end, which makes the J call doubtful. The CDR3 totals 12 residues. Germline V gives CDR1 SNHLY, CDR2 FYNNEI. In nucleotides, the CDR3 is TGTGCCAGCAGCCAACTTAACTACGAGCAGTACTTC. Protein product: CASSQLNYEQYF.

The chain has TRBV5-6 and TRBJ1-5; D might be TRBD1 (6 bases). Germline loops: CDR1 SGHDT, CDR2 YYEEEE. This CDR3 region has 13 residues. Trimming removed 4 bases at V and 1 base at J, with 6 bases between. The CDR3 DNA follows: TGTGCCAGCAGCCAGGGGAGCAATCAGCCCCAGCATTTT. Translation gives CASSQGSNQPQHF.

The chain has TRBV27 and TRBJ1-6; tentative D call: TRBD1 (5 bases). Germline loops: CDR1 MNHEY, CDR2 SMNVEV (reference sequence). The CDR3 runs to 13 residues. The ends were cut back, 6 bases at V and 10 bases at J, with 13 bases in the middle. The CDR3 DNA reads TGTGCCAGCAGCCTATCCTGGGGCTCACCCCTCCACTTT. Residues: CASSLSWGSPLHF.

This chain connects TRBV6-5 to TRBJ2-7; 7 nucleotides line up with TRBD1. V lost 0 bases to trimming and J lost 3 bases; unmatched junction nucleotides: 2. Per germline, CDR1 MNHEY and CDR2 SVGAGI. CDR3 size: 14 residues. The CDR3 nucleotides are TGTGCCAGCAGTTACTCGGGGACAGTCTACGAGCAGTACTTC. As protein: CASSYSGTVYEQYF.

The rearrangement links TRBV18 to TRBJ2-4; 12 bases match TRBD2. The V gene's germline CDR1 is KGHSH and CDR2 LQKENI. The CDR3 totals 20 residues. V gave up 6 bases and J gave up 1 base; unmatched junction bases: 16. CDR3 in amino acids: CASSDPLLAGGPKAKNIQYF. For the CDR3, the DNA is TGTGCCAGCTCGGATCCTCTTCTAGCGGGGGGGCCGAAGGCCAAAAACATTCAGTACTTC.